This TCR beta chain was identified during a study of blood T cell repertoires in COVID-19. The germline gives CDR1 SGHAT, CDR2 FQNNGV. The CDR3 sequence is 16 residues long. Germline trimming cut 1 base from V and 7 bases from J; bases unmatched to any gene: 8. In the original processing: The authors estimated nucleated cell counts from reference gene primer amplification. Sequencing was performed with immunoSEQ multiplex PCR; in TCRdb, only in-frame clones are kept and a portion is missing. V, J and clone size are taken as reported in that table, and D and trimming were inferred from the DNA itself. In the table there are approximately 26,000 clones, approximately 89% of which are singletons.

The chain is built from TRBV11-2 and TRBJ2-1; TRBD2 matches at 9 bases. The sequence was collected from a human donor with acute or convalescent COVID-19. The donor label of this sample is uncertain. The specimen sequenced was peripheral blood. CDR3 coding DNA: TGTGCCAGCAGCTTAGCTACGGCGGGGGGGAGGAATGAGCAGTTCTTC. This translates into CASSLATAGGRNEQFF.